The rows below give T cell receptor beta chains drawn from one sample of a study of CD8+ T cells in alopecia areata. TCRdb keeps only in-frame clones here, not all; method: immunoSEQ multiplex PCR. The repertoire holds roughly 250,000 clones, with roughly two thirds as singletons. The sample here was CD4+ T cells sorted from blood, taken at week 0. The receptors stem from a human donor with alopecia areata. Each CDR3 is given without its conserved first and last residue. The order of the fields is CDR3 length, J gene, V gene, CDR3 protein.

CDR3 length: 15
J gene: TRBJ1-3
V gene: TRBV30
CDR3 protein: AWSDWDSASSGNTIY

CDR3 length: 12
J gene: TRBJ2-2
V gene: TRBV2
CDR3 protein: ASREQGRSGELF

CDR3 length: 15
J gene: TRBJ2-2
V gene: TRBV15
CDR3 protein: ATSGPGFGGNTGELF

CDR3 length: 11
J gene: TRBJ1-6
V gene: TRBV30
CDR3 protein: ACRDTHNSPLH

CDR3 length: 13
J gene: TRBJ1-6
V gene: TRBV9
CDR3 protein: ASSPRQGDNSPLH

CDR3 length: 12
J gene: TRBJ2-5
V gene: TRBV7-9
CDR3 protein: ASSLTRGVETQY

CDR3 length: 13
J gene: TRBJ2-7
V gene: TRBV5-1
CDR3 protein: ASSWADGQAYEQY

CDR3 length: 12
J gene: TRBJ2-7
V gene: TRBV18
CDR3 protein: ASSPGLAGFEQY

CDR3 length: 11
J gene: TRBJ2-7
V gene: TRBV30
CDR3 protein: AWSPERGYEQY

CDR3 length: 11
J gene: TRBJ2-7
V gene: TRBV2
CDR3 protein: ASIGGTTYEQY

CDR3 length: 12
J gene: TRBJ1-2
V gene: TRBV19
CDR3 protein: ASSPGGGNYGYT

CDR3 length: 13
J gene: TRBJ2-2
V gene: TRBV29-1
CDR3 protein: SVTTQVGNTGELF

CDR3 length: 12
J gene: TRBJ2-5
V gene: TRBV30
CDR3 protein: AWSVKGQDETQY

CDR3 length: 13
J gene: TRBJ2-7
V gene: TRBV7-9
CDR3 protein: ASSQPAGGRYEQY

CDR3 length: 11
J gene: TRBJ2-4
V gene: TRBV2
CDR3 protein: ASSRGMEDIQY

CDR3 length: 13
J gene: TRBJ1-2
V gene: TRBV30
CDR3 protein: AWSVGRGSNYGYT

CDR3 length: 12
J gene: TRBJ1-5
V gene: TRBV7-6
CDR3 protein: ASSLAAGNQPQH

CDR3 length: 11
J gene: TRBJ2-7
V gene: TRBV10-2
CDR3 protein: AVSGDSSYEQY

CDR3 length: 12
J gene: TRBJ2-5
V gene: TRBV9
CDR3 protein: ASSPQGWDETQY

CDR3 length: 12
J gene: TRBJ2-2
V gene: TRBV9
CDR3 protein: ASSGDRFAGELF

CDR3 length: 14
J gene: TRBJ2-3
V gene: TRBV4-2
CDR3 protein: ASSQIGTGETDTQY

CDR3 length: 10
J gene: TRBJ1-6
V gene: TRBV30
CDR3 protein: AWTTDNSPLH

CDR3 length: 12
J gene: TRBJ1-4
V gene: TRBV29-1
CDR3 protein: SVEVHATNEKLF

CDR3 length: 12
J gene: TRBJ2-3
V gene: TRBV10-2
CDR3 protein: ASSVRDSTDTQY

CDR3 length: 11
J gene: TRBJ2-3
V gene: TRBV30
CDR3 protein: AWRLGATDTQY

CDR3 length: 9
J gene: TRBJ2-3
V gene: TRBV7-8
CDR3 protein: ASSFSDTQY

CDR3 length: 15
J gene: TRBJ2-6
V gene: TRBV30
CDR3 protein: AWSVRTGVTGANVLT

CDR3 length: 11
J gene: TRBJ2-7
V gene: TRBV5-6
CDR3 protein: ASSPGVYYEQY

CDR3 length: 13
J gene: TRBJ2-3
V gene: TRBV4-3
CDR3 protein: ASSQDRPHTDTQY

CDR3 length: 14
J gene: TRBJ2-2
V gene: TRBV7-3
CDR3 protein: ASSFSGTSGAGELF

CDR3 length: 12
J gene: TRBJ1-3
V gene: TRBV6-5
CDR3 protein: ASRRSRSGNTIY

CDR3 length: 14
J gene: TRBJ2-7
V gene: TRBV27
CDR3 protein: ASSLKPGTGIGEQY

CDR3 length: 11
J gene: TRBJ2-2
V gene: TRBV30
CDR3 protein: AWRARQHGELF

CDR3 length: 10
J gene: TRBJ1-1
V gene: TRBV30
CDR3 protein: AWSGQNTEAF

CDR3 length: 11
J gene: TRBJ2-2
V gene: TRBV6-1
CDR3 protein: ASSYVRAGELF

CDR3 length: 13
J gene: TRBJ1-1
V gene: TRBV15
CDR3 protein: ATSRDMVLNTEAF

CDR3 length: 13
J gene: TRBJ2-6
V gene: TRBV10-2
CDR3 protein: ASREARAGANVLT

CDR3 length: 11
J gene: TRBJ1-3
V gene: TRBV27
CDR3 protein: ASSFTSGNTIY

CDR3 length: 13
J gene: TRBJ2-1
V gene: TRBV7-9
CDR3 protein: ASSFPSGGMTEQF

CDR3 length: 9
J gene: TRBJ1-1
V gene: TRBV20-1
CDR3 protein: SASPLIEAF

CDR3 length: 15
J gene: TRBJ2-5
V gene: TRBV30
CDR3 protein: AWSLLAGGTNQETQY